The 25 T cell receptor beta chains below were found in one sample sequenced in a study of blood T cell repertoires in COVID-19. Generated by immunoSEQ multiplex PCR, the TCRdb table keeps only in-frame clones and is missing some. The table has roughly 80,000 clones, roughly 80% seen once. The sample consisted of peripheral blood. The origin of the receptors is a woman aged 60-75 years with acute or convalescent COVID-19.

This chain connects TRBV7-2 to TRBJ2-3; D remains ambiguous. This CDR3 spans 17 amino acids. V was shortened by 3 bases and J by 2 bases, with 18 bases between the two germline ends. Germline V gene sequence: CDR1 SGHTA, CDR2 FQGNSA. The CDR3 protein is CASSFFPEPRHTDTQYF. The CDR3 DNA follows: TGTGCCAGCAGCTTTTTCCCCGAGCCTCGTCACACAGATACGCAGTATTTT.

This chain joins TRBV19 and TRBJ2-5, with 7 bases lining up with TRBD1. The junction had 5 bases not matched to a gene; V was cut back by 5 bases and J by 2 bases. Germline CDR1 is LNHDA and CDR2 is SQIVND (reference sequence). The CDR3 spans 14 residues. CDR3 loop: CASSPRQGQETQYF. As DNA, the CDR3 is TGTGCCAGTAGTCCACGACAGGGACAAGAGACCCAGTACTTC. Combining the CDR3 with reference TRBV19 and TRBJ2-5 gives the whole variable domain DGGITQSPKYLFRKEGQNVTLSCEQNLNHDAMYWYRQDPGQGLRLIYYSQIVNDFQKGDIAEGYSVSREKKESFPLTVTSAQKNPTAFYLCASSPRQGQETQYFGPGTRLLVL.

V is TRBV19 and J is TRBJ2-4, with 10 nucleotides matching TRBD1. Trimming cost V 6 bases and J 1 base; bases outside gene matches: 18. Germline V gives CDR1 LNHDA, CDR2 SQIVND (reference sequence). The CDR3 consists of 20 residues. The CDR3 loop is CASSKQPGQGRRSAKNIQYF. Here the CDR3 DNA reads TGTGCCAGTAGCAAGCAACCGGGACAGGGGCGCAGGTCCGCCAAAAACATTCAGTACTTC.

V is TRBV5-1 and J is TRBJ1-2, with a possible D match to TRBD1 (6 bases). The ends were cut back, 4 bases at V and 2 bases at J, with 15 bases in the middle. CDR3 length: 15 amino acids. Germline V CDR1 and CDR2: SGHRS, YFSETQ. CDR3: CASSPQGGANYGYTF. CDR3 sequence (DNA): TGCGCCAGCAGCCCGCAAGGGGGGGCGAACTATGGCTACACCTTC. Combining the CDR3 with reference TRBV5-1 and TRBJ1-2 gives the whole variable domain KAGVTQTPRYLIKTRGQQVTLSCSPISGHRSVSWYQQTPGQGLQFLFEYFSETQRNKGNFPGRFSGRQFSNSRSEMNVSTLELGDSALYLCASSPQGGANYGYTFGSGTRLTVV.

The chain employs TRBV6-5 and TRBJ2-1, with TRBD2 matching over 7 bases. The CDR3 is 16 residues long. Germline lookup yields CDR1 MNHEY and CDR2 SVGAGI. After removal of 0 bases from V and 4 bases from J, the junction contained 6 bases not matched to a gene. This CDR3 reads CASSYSTDGGYNEQFF. The CDR3 DNA reads TGTGCCAGCAGTTACTCGACTGACGGGGGGTACAATGAGCAGTTCTTC.

This clone was detected a few times. The V call is TRBV10-3, the J call TRBJ2-3; TRBD2 aligns across 7 bases. The CDR3 totals 17 residues. Germline CDR1 and CDR2: ENHRY and SYGVKD. Trimming cost V 6 bases and J 3 bases; bases outside gene matches: 15. As DNA, the CDR3 is TGTGCCATCAGGCAGGAAGGTGTGGCGGGGGTAACAGATACGCAGTATTTT. Translating it yields CAIRQEGVAGVTDTQYF.

The chain employs TRBV5-6 and TRBJ2-1, with D perhaps TRBD1 (5 bases). CDR3 length equals 14 residues. Germline V lookup: CDR1 SGHDT, CDR2 YYEEEE. V was cut by 4 bases and J by 16 bases, with 24 bases left in between. CDR3 nucleotide sequence: TGTGCCAGCAGCCCTAATAGACAGCTCAATGGTAAATTCTTC. It translates to CASSPNRQLNGKFF.

The chain couples TRBV6-5 to TRBJ1-5, with 8 bases matching TRBD1. Per germline, CDR1 MNHEY and CDR2 SVGAGI. Trimming at V came to 6 bases and at J to 7 bases, leaving 8 bases not matched to a gene. The CDR3 spans 14 residues. The CDR3 DNA reads TGTGCCAGCAGGAAACAGGGGGTCAAACAGCCCCAGCATTTT. It codes for CASRKQGVKQPQHF.

The chain uses TRBV9 and TRBJ2-7, with 8 bases lining up with TRBD1. This CDR3 is 15 amino acids long. The V and J ends lost 0 bases and 5 bases, in that order; junction bases with no gene match: 7. The germline CDR1 and CDR2 sequences are SGDLS and YYNGEE. CDR3 region: CASSVGRTGYNEQYF. CDR3 DNA sequence: TGTGCCAGCAGCGTAGGGCGGACAGGGTACAACGAGCAGTACTTC.

This clone was seen more than once but under ten times. The CDR3: CIFSLIIPTGINEKLFF. In DNA form, the CDR3 reads TGTATCTTTTCCTTGATTATACCGACAGGGATTAATGAAAAACTGTTTTTT. This chain links TRBV21-1 with TRBJ1-4; whether TRBD1, the table's D call, matches the DNA was not checked. TRBV21-1 is a pseudogene. The CDR3 runs 17 residues.

Ten or more counts support this clone. The chain recombines TRBV7-9 with TRBJ2-5, with a weak D call TRBD2 (5 bases). Germline values: CDR1 SEHNR, CDR2 FQNEAQ (reference sequence). V lost 5 bases and J 3 bases, leaving 10 bases between the germline ends. The CDR3 consists of 13 residues. The CDR3 region has the DNA TGTGCCAGCAGCCCCCCGAGGGAAGAGACCCAGTACTTC. Translated, it gives CASSPPREETQYF. The variable domain in full, completed from reference TRBV7-9 and TRBJ2-5, reads DTGVSQNPRHKITKRGQNVTFRCDPISEHNRLYWYRQTLGQGPEFLTYFQNEAQLEKSRLLSDRFSAERPKGSFSTLEIQRTEQGDSAMYLCASSPPREETQYFGPGTRLLVL.

The chain couples TRBV5-1 to TRBJ1-1; 7 nucleotides agree with TRBD1. There are 14 residues in the CDR3. In germline, CDR1 is SGHRS, CDR2 YFSETQ. V dropped 0 bases and J dropped 4; count of bases not matched to a gene: 3. In nucleotides, the CDR3 is TGCGCCAGCAGCTTGGAGACAGGGCCCACTGAAGCTTTCTTT. Translated, it gives CASSLETGPTEAFF. Filled out from reference TRBV5-1 and TRBJ1-1, the complete variable domain reads KAGVTQTPRYLIKTRGQQVTLSCSPISGHRSVSWYQQTPGQGLQFLFEYFSETQRNKGNFPGRFSGRQFSNSRSEMNVSTLELGDSALYLCASSLETGPTEAFFGQGTRLTVV.

The chain links TRBV6-1 to TRBJ1-6, with a weak D call TRBD1 (6 bases). This CDR3 is built from 16 residues. Trimming stripped 2 bases from V and 6 bases from J, with 14 bases between. CDR1 is MNHNS and CDR2 is SASEGT in the germline V gene. CDR3 coding DNA: TGTGCCAGCAGTGAAAGAGGGGGTACGGGTAATTCACCCCTCCACTTT. Translated, it gives CASSERGGTGNSPLHF.

This clone turned up a few times. This rearrangement joins TRBV5-4 to TRBJ2-7; possibly TRBD1 for D (6 bases). CDR1 and CDR2 from the germline V gene are SGHNT and YYREEE (reference sequence). The V end lost 5 bases, the J end lost 0 bases, and 12 bases lay between the germline ends. The CDR3 runs to 14 residues. The CDR3 sequence is CASRPTGHSYEQYF. In DNA form, the CDR3 reads TGTGCCAGCAGGCCGACAGGTCACTCCTACGAGCAGTACTTC.

The genes are TRBV7-9 and TRBJ2-5; D perhaps matches TRBD2 (5 bases). This CDR3 contains 13 residues. The ends were cut back, 3 bases at V and 3 bases at J, with 8 bases in the middle. Germline CDR1 is SEHNR and CDR2 is FQNEAQ (reference sequence). The CDR3 region is CASSFGLKETQYF. CDR3 coding DNA: TGTGCCAGCAGCTTCGGACTCAAAGAGACCCAGTACTTC.

The CDR3 loop reads CASSFSGAYEQYV. The DNA of the CDR3 is TGTGCCAGCAGCTTTTCGGGGGCCTACGAGCAGTACGTC. The gene calls are TRBV11-2 and TRBJ2-7, with TRBD2 as a possible D gene (6 bases). CDR3 length equals 13 residues. V was pared by 3 bases and J by 2 bases, with 8 bases between. CDR1 and CDR2 from the germline V gene are SGHAT and FQNNGV.

This chain connects TRBV7-8 to TRBJ2-3, with TRBD2 as a possible D gene (5 bases). The V gene's germline CDR1 is SGHVS and CDR2 FQNEAQ. CDR3 length: 16 residues. V was pared by 0 bases and J by 2 bases, with 12 bases between. The DNA for the CDR3 is TGTGCCAGCAGCTTAGCGCCGACTACCCTCACAGATACGCAGTATTTT. It specifies CASSLAPTTLTDTQYF.

The genes are TRBV18 and TRBJ2-7; maybe TRBD1 (6 bases). This CDR3 spans 13 amino acids. Germline CDR1 is KGHSH and CDR2 is LQKENI. Trimming took off 3 bases at V and 1 base at J, with 7 bases between the two ends. The DNA for the CDR3 is TGTGCCAGCTCACCGACAGGTTCCTACGAGCAGTACGTC. As protein: CASSPTGSYEQYV.

The rearrangement uses TRBV19 and TRBJ1-2, with 12 bases identical to TRBD1. With V trimmed by 0 bases and J by 8 bases, 10 bases remained unmatched. Germline CDR1 is LNHDA and CDR2 is SQIVND (reference sequence). The CDR3 is made up of 17 amino acids. The CDR3 region is CASSIEGTGGAFGGYTF. For the CDR3, the DNA is TGTGCCAGTAGTATAGAAGGGACAGGGGGCGCTTTCGGCGGCTACACCTTC.

This clone appeared a few times. This sequence joins TRBV9 and TRBJ1-1; no definite D call. The CDR3 length is 14 residues. CDR1 SGDLS and CDR2 YYNGEE come from the germline V gene. V shed 6 bases and J shed 6 bases, with 18 bases lying between them. In DNA form, the CDR3 reads TGTGCCAGCACCCTTAACTTTGGTGACTCTGAAGCTTTCTTT. This translates into CASTLNFGDSEAFF.

The chain employs TRBV5-8 and TRBJ1-1; weak D call: TRBD1 (6 bases). V was trimmed by 2 bases and J by 11 bases, leaving 13 bases between them. The CDR3 sequence is 12 residues long. Germline V gene lookup returns CDR1 SGHTS and CDR2 YDEGEE. The CDR3 nucleotides are TGTGCCAGCAGCTTTTCCCCGAGGGGGGCTTTCTTT. Protein: CASSFSPRGAFF.

This rearrangement joins TRBV5-5 to TRBJ1-5, with 10 bases fitting TRBD1. Trimming removed 2 bases from V and 2 bases from J; junction bases left unmatched: 10. In germline, CDR1 is SGHKS, CDR2 YYEKEE (reference sequence). The CDR3 is made up of 18 amino acids. The CDR3 reads CASSFRDRGEEGNQPQHF. CDR3 DNA: TGTGCCAGCAGCTTCCGGGACAGGGGCGAGGAGGGCAATCAGCCCCAGCATTTT.

V gene TRBV6-2 or TRBV6-3 combines with J gene TRBJ2-4; 9 positions agree with TRBD1. Germline CDR1 is MNHEY and CDR2 is SVGEGT. The CDR3 extends over 17 amino acids. Trimming at V came to 5 bases and at J to 0 bases, leaving 8 bases not matched to a gene. Written as DNA, the CDR3 is TGTGCCAGCAGTACGCTCAGACAGGGGGTAGCCAAAAACATTCAGTACTTC. Translating it yields CASSTLRQGVAKNIQYF.

This clone qualifies as medium-sized. The rearrangement uses TRBV2 and TRBJ2-3, with TRBD1 matching 7 bases. V was clipped by 9 bases and J by 2 bases; unmatched bases: 8. CDR1 SNHLY and CDR2 FYNNEI come from the germline V gene. The CDR3 extends over 14 amino acids. The CDR3 DNA reads as TGTGCCAGGGGACAGTTCTCCTCCACAGATACGCAGTATTTT. Translated, it gives CARGQFSSTDTQYF.

The CDR3 DNA is TGTGCCAGCAGTTACGCGGCAGGGCTTGGCTACACCTTC. Translation gives CASSYAAGLGYTF. The chain links TRBV6-5 to TRBJ1-2; a weak D match, TRBD1 (5 bases). This CDR3 comprises 13 residues. CDR1 and CDR2 from the germline V gene are MNHEY and SVGAGI. V lost 2 bases to trimming and J lost 7 bases, with 11 bases between them.